This passage covers 5 T cell receptor beta chains from one sample sequenced in a study of lung T cells in sarcoidosis with Löfgren's syndrome. Each CDR3 protein gets one entry after TCRdb re-called the reads with MiXCR. This table holds around 60,000 distinct CDR3 sequences, 21% found once. The specimen was CD4+ T cells from PBMCs. The receptors derive from a human donor with sarcoidosis (Löfgren's syndrome or another form), or a control subject (not recorded which).

This sequence joins TRBV4-1 and TRBJ2-7; 9 bases match TRBD1. CDR1 and CDR2 from the germline V gene are MGHRA and YSYEKL. There are 15 residues in the CDR3. V was clipped by 5 bases and J by 1 base; unmatched bases: 6. The DNA of the CDR3 is TGCGCCAGCAGCTACGGGACAGGGCGTTCCTACGAGCAGTACGTC. Protein product: CASSYGTGRSYEQYV.

This clonotype was observed many times. The chain recombines TRBV28 with TRBJ1-5; TRBD1 might be the D (6 bases). This CDR3 spans 17 amino acids. Germline loops: CDR1 MDHEN, CDR2 SYDVKM. V was trimmed by 7 bases and J by 0 bases, leaving 19 bases between them. The CDR3 DNA reads TGTGCCAGCACGGGGGCAGGAAACTACGATAGCAATCAGCCCCAGCATTTT. Translating it yields CASTGAGNYDSNQPQHF.

In regard to this clonotype: Germline is not matched at one junction end, which may reflect a read error. The rearrangement uses TRBV7-2 and TRBJ1-6; D possibly corresponds to TRBD1 (6 bases). This CDR3 comprises 17 residues. Germline CDR1 reads SGHTA; CDR2 reads FQGNSA. The CDR3 here is CASSRWTAARYNLPLHF. CDR3 coding DNA: TGTGCCAGCAGCCGATGGACAGCCGCAAGATATAATTTACCCCTCCACTTT.

The rearrangement uses TRBV19 and TRBJ1-5; D not resolved. The CDR3 has 12 residues. CDR1 is LNHDA and CDR2 is SQIVND in the germline V gene (reference sequence). V lost 3 bases, J lost 15 bases, and 15 bases lay in between. The chain's CDR3 is CASSIRAGIRHF. CDR3 nucleotide sequence: TGTGCCAGTAGTATTCGTGCCGGTATAAGGCATTTT.

In its sample, this clonotype was seen many times. The chain employs TRBV28 and TRBJ1-1, with D maybe TRBD1 (6 bases). The germline V gene has CDR1 MDHEN and CDR2 SYDVKM. Trimming left V 4 bases short and J 10 bases short, with 31 bases between. This CDR3 contains 18 residues. DNA for the CDR3: TGTGCCAGCAGTTCCCGGATTGGGAGGACAGCGACTTTGGCCGCAGCTTTCTTT. Protein product: CASSSRIGRTATLAAAFF.